These 18 T cell receptor beta chains were all obtained from the same sample, sequenced in a study of naive and memory T cell subsets. Amplification of ligated cDNA took four PCR rounds with SP2 and nested alpha and beta constant primers. TCRdb re-analysed the UMI-ligation and nested PCR reads in MiXCR, keeping a single row per CDR3 protein. The table includes under 35,000 distinct CDR3 sequences, more than 6.5% detected once. Treatment noted: skin biopsy from PPD injection site in Mantoux-positive individual. A UMI-containing oligonucleotide was joined by 3' ligation to the TCR cDNA template. The input for sequencing was skin, taken from a tuberculin skin test site. The receptors stem from an adult in good health.

This clonotype was counted ten times or more. Here the CDR3 DNA reads TGCAGCGTTGGAGAACCGGGACAGGGGGCTATCGAGCAGTACTTC. As protein: CSVGEPGQGAIEQYF. V usage is TRBV29-1 and J usage is TRBJ2-7, with TRBD1 identical over 12 bases. The germline CDR1 and CDR2 sequences are SQVTM and ANQGSEA. The CDR3 runs 15 residues. V gave up 4 bases and J gave up 6 bases; unmatched junction bases: 10.

This chain links TRBV12-3 or TRBV12-4 with TRBJ2-1; D uncertain. The CDR3 is made up of 12 amino acids. Between the trimmed V and J ends, which lost 3 bases and 9 bases, there was a span of 9 bases. CDR3 residues: CASSFELVEQFF. Written as DNA, the CDR3 is TGTGCCAGCAGTTTCGAGCTGGTTGAGCAGTTCTTC.

This clonotype was recorded many times. The chain employs TRBV6-6 and TRBJ2-1; 7 bases align to TRBD2. The germline V gene has CDR1 MNHNY and CDR2 SVGAGI (reference sequence). The CDR3 covers 16 residues. V shed 5 bases and J 6 bases; nucleotides not matched to a gene: 13. The CDR3 protein is CASSPLERGRFNEQFF. In DNA form, the CDR3 reads TGTGCCAGCAGTCCCTTGGAGCGGGGTCGTTTCAATGAGCAGTTCTTC.

This clonotype was seen ten or more times. J is TRBJ2-4 and V is TRBV6-5, with TRBD1 identical over 10 bases. This CDR3 is built from 16 residues. V lost 4 bases, J lost 3 bases, and 6 bases stayed unmatched. From germline, CDR1 is MNHEY and CDR2 SVGAGI. In DNA form, the CDR3 reads TGTGCCAGCAGTTCCGGGACAGGGGAGGTCAAAAACATTCAGTACTTC. This gives the protein CASSSGTGEVKNIQYF.

This clonotype was picked up many times. The chain links TRBV5-1 to TRBJ1-6; D might be TRBD1 (6 bases). This CDR3 spans 16 amino acids. Trimming left V 4 bases short and J 0 bases short, with 11 bases between. In germline, CDR1 is SGHRS, CDR2 YFSETQ. The CDR3 nucleotides are TGCGCCAGCAGCCGAGGGGGGAGCTCCTATAATTCACCCCTCCACTTT. Encoded protein: CASSRGGSSYNSPLHF.

Many counts were recorded for this clonotype. V usage is TRBV5-1 and J usage is TRBJ1-2, with D perhaps matching TRBD1 (5 bases). V lost 0 bases, J lost 1 base, and 7 bases lay in between. Germline V gives CDR1 SGHRS, CDR2 YFSETQ. CDR3 length: 14 amino acids. The CDR3 region is CASSLEGHNYGYTF. Written as DNA, the CDR3 is TGCGCCAGCAGCTTGGAAGGACATAACTATGGCTACACCTTC.

The chain is built from TRBV5-1 and TRBJ1-2; weak D call: TRBD1 (5 bases). CDR1 SGHRS and CDR2 YFSETQ come from the germline V gene. This CDR3 spans 17 amino acids. V dropped 0 bases and J dropped 5 bases, with 20 bases sitting between them. The CDR3 loop is CASSLAKGPGGSYGYTF. In DNA, the CDR3 is TGCGCCAGCAGCTTGGCCAAGGGGCCAGGAGGGTCATATGGCTACACCTTC.

This clonotype was seen many times. It is likely a read error, because the conserved phenylalanine at the end of the CDR3 is missing. This chain uses TRBV9 with TRBJ2-1; tentative D call: TRBD1 (5 bases). CDR1 and CDR2 (germline): SGDLS, YYNGEE. This CDR3 contains 17 residues. The germline V and J ends were trimmed by 3 bases and 0 bases, with 16 bases remaining between them. This chain's CDR3 is CASSDQDTSSSYNEQFL. DNA for the CDR3: TGTGCCAGCAGCGACCAGGACACCTCCTCCTCCTACAATGAGCAGTTCCTC.

This clonotype was observed at least ten times. The chain carries TRBV27 and TRBJ1-2; D is unclear. The CDR3 loop spans 18 amino acids. The V gene's germline CDR1 is MNHEY and CDR2 SMNVEV (reference sequence). Trimming removed 3 bases at V and 2 bases at J, with 22 bases between. The CDR3 spells CASSFSTTPSRGNYGYTF. Here the CDR3 DNA reads TGTGCCAGCAGTTTTAGCACTACTCCATCTCGGGGAAACTATGGCTACACCTTC.

This clonotype occurred many times. The junction shows a germline mismatch at one end, possibly a read error. The gene calls are TRBV7-2 and TRBJ2-5; no clear D gene. The CDR3 extends over 16 amino acids. Germline values: CDR1 SGHTA, CDR2 FQGNSA. DNA of the CDR3: TGTGCCAGCAGCTTAGATTGGCCCGTTTCACAAGAGACCCGGTACTTC. Amino acid sequence: CASSLDWPVSQETRYF. Full variable domain (outside the CDR3, taken from reference TRBV7-2 and TRBJ2-5): GAGVSQSPSNKVTEKGKDVELRCDPISGHTALYWYRQSLGQGLEFLIYFQGNSAPDKSGLPSDRFSAERTGGSVSTLTIQRTQQEDSAVYLCASSLDWPVSQETRYFGPGTRLLVL.

There are many counts of this clonotype. V and J are TRBV19 and TRBJ1-2; D ambiguous. This CDR3 contains 13 residues. Germline assignment: CDR1 LNHDA and CDR2 SQIVND (reference sequence). Trimming pared 3 bases from V and 4 bases from J, leaving 9 bases between. The CDR3 region is CASSIGTRYGYTF. The CDR3 region has the DNA TGTGCCAGTAGTATCGGAACCCGCTATGGCTACACCTTC.

This clonotype has only a few counts. The V call is TRBV27, the J call TRBJ1-5; TRBD1 aligns across 7 bases. The CDR3 contains 16 residues. The junction had 8 bases not matched to a gene; V was cut back by 5 bases and J by 1 base. Germline values: CDR1 MNHEY, CDR2 SMNVEV (reference sequence). The CDR3 nucleotides read TGTGCCAGCAGTCCGAGACAGGGAAGGAGCAATCAGCCCCAGCATTTT. This gives the protein CASSPRQGRSNQPQHF.

The chain recombines TRBV29-1 with TRBJ2-1, with D uncertain. CDR3 size: 13 residues. V lost 1 base, J lost 4 bases, and 8 bases lay in between. Per germline, CDR1 SQVTM and CDR2 ANQGSEA. CDR3 DNA sequence: TGCAGCGTTGAAGTTGGGCGGTACAATGAGCAGTTCTTC. Its protein is CSVEVGRYNEQFF.

At least ten counts were recorded for this clonotype. The chain is built from TRBV27 and TRBJ1-1, with 8 bases fitting TRBD1. The CDR3 covers 16 residues. V was pared by 4 bases and J by 2 bases, with 9 bases of the junction left unmatched. CDR1 and CDR2 (germline): MNHEY, SMNVEV (reference sequence). The CDR3 nucleotides are TGTGCCAGCAGTTCCCCCCGGACAGGGATCAACACTGAAGCTTTCTTT. Translating gives CASSSPRTGINTEAFF.

This clonotype was seen at least ten times. V is TRBV20-1 and J is TRBJ2-7, with D possibly being TRBD1 (5 bases). Germline lookup yields CDR1 DFQATT and CDR2 SNEGSKA (reference sequence). The CDR3 is 14 amino acids. V lost 0 bases and J lost 0, with 9 bases in between. This CDR3 reads CSAREGVSSYEQYF. DNA for the CDR3: TGCAGTGCTAGAGAAGGGGTTAGCTCCTACGAGCAGTACTTC.

This clonotype was seen ten or more times. The CDR3 nucleotides read TGTGCCAGCAGTTTCTCCGGGACAACCCAAGAGACCCAGTACTTC. It specifies CASSFSGTTQETQYF. J is TRBJ2-5 and V is TRBV2, with D perhaps matching TRBD1 (6 bases). V lost 5 bases and J 1 base, leaving 14 bases between the germline ends. Germline V gives CDR1 SNHLY, CDR2 FYNNEI. CDR3 length equals 15 residues.

This clonotype was observed a handful of times. This sequence joins TRBV29-1 and TRBJ2-1; D uncertain. The germline V and J ends were trimmed by 3 bases and 7 bases, with 10 bases remaining between them. CDR3 length: 12 residues. CDR1 is SQVTM, CDR2 ANQGSEA, per germline. The CDR3 loop is CSVDSGMNEQFF. As DNA, the CDR3 is TGCAGCGTTGATTCTGGGATGAATGAGCAGTTCTTC.

In its sample, this clonotype was seen many times. This rearrangement joins TRBV27 to TRBJ1-1; the D is unclear. CDR1 is MNHEY, CDR2 SMNVEV, per germline (reference sequence). Trimming shortened V by 6 bases and J by 4 bases, and 9 bases separated the two germline ends. The CDR3 is 12 residues long. The CDR3 nucleotides are TGTGCCAGCAGCACCTGGGGCACTGAAGCTTTCTTT. This codes for CASSTWGTEAFF.